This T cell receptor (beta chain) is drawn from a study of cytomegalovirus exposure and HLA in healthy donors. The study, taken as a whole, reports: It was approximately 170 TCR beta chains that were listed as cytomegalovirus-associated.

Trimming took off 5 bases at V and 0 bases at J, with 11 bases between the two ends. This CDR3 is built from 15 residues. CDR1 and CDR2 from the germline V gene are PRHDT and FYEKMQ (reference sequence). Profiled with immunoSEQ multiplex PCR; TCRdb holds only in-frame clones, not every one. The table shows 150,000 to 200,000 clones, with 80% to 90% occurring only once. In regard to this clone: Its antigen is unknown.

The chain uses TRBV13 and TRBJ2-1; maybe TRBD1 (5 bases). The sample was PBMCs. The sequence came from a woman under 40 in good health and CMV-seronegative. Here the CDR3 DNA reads TGTGCCAGCAGCCCCAGGGTGTACTCCTACAATGAGCAGTTCTTC. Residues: CASSPRVYSYNEQFF.